This TCR beta chain originates from a study of shared T cell receptors in the human thymus. Looked up from germline, CDR1 is MGHRA and CDR2 is YSYEKL. Losses at the gene ends were 4 bases for V and 2 bases for J; bases not matched to a gene: 5. The CDR3 length is 15 residues. TCRdb's copy holds only in-frame clones and misses some; the assay was immunoSEQ multiplex PCR. The sample shows 540,000 or so clones, approximately 80% of them seen only once. A further study also used this sample, focusing on human thymus T cells. That source adds: Thymus was obtained from resections taken during corrective heart surgery. V and J gene usage appeared biased in thymic and blood repertoires. As related research reported, thymic repertoires overlapped highly among unrelated individuals.

The V and J genes are TRBV4-1 and TRBJ2-7, with 10 bases lining up with TRBD2. The sample was thymocytes. The receptor's source is a boy under two years old with a congenital heart defect. Here the CDR3 DNA reads TGCGCCAGCAGCCTTCGGACTAGCGGAACCTACGAGCAGTACTTC. This sequence encodes CASSLRTSGTYEQYF.